Here is one TCR beta chain with its context. The sample holds a few counts of this clone. The clone's antigen remains unknown. No much larger clonotype is one base removed from it; base qualities were not supplied. The collaborating institutions used their own protocols to collect whole blood in K2EDTA tubes. For TCRbeta analysis, collaborators shipped samples in one of three forms: frozen whole blood, isolated PBMCs, or DNA extracted from either of those sample types. The data are from a study of blood T cell repertoires in COVID-19 (dated by TCRdb to the early 2020s). The study in broad terms: Samples from collaborators originated in the United States, Italy and Spain and spanned both the acute and convalescent phases of COVID-19. The prospective study material was composed of cDNA or gDNA derived from T cells, B-cell-depleted T cells, or PBMCs. Where available, HLA class I and class II types were obtained from metadata supplied by the sample provider rather than from assay-based typing. The repertoires were released in a freely available public database intended as a resource for research on the immune response to SARS-CoV-2. The samples were drawn from the first 160 participants of the ongoing ImmuneRACE study and from under 1,500 subjects provided by 6 global collaborators. The dataset comprised deeply sampled blood TCRbeta repertoires from subjects exposed to, actively infected with, or recovered from COVID-19. Sample metadata almost always included a de-identified subject ID, COVID-19 status, age in years and sex. General findings and caveats noted by the study authors: Clinical and demographic metadata were provided uncurated, with the amount varying by source and participant.

The immunoSEQ Assay, a bias-controlled multiplex PCR, was used to amplify TCRbeta CDR3 regions from genomic DNA. The authors' pipeline ran thus. The number of nucleated cells in each sample was estimated from the amplification of reference gene primers within the assay. Sequence reads were collapsed and filtered to measure the absolute abundance of every unique TCRbeta CDR3 rearrangement. For each sample, productive Simpson clonality was calculated by taking the square root of Simpson's diversity index across productive rearrangements. The immuneACCESS repertoire file appears here via TCRdb, limited to in-frame rearrangements. These files lack a portion of the clones; in checked studies, under half of the deficit traces to unresolved V genes, and the cause of the others is not known. V and J calls and clone size come straight from that table; D and trimming were deduced from the DNA. This sample has roughly 63,000 clones in its table, and 74% of those were observed once. The ten largest clones represent approximately 28% of the sample.

Sequences SGHRS (CDR1) and YFSETQ (CDR2) are obtained from the germline V gene. The V end gives up 2 bases and the J end 4 bases, leaving 7 bases in the junction not matched to a gene. The CDR3 has 15 amino acids, counting the end cysteine and phenylalanine. Of all the DNA, just the CDR3 is kept, 45 bases in frame from base 1. Sequencing was carried out using peripheral blood. The rearranged chain carries TRBV5-1 and TRBJ2-5, with 8 junctional bases fitting TRBD1. This TCR derives from a woman of 80 years or more with acute or convalescent COVID-19. The DNA sequence is as follows: TGCGCCAGCAGCTTATCCAGACAGGGGTCAGAGACCCAGTACTTC. Translated, it gives CASSLSRQGSETQYF.